This section outlines one T cell receptor (beta chain) sequence together with its context. Its matching antigen is unknown. This entry is derived from a study of vaccination and CD4 T cells after COVID-19. About the research overall: Overlapping spike peptides of SARS-CoV-2, HCoV-NL63, HCoV-OC43 and HCoV-229E were used, and cells were stimulated with them. Whole-study results and caveats: Convalescent patients showed a median approximately 83% of reactive clones that were seen only post-vaccination.

Oncomine TCR Beta short-read sequencing was applied to DNA from cultured CD4+ T cells. MiXCR, run by TCRdb on the PCR reads, gives a single entry per CDR3 protein. Of some 11,000 distinct CDR3 sequences detected, about 40% appear once; the ten largest clones hold around 35%. Treatment reported: approximately nine-day PBMC culture with coronavirus spike peptide pools or control peptides (ViraFEST assay). The ViraFEST method relied on peptide pools to expand antigen-specific T cells, followed by TCR sequencing. PBMC cultures, at 1.5 million to 2.5 million cells per well, received about 9.3 IU/ml IL-2 and about 9.3 ug/ml peptide pools. The CDR3 is 13 residues long. The V gene lost 1 base and the J gene lost 8 bases, with 12 bases spanning the gap. Germline values: CDR1 DFQATT, CDR2 SNEGSKA (reference sequence).

Sequenced: CD4+ T cells from blood, cultured in vitro. The origin of this receptor is a human donor who had recovered from COVID-19. V gene TRBV20-1 combines with J gene TRBJ2-1; either TRBD1 or TRBD2 may fit D (6 bases each). The CDR3 loop is CSARGGALDEQFF. CDR3 nucleotides: TGCAGTGCTAGAGGGGGGGCCTTGGATGAGCAGTTCTTC.